The clone carrying this T cell receptor beta chain was seen once. Its antigen is as yet unknown. The data are from a study of cytotoxic CD8 clonotypes in ibrutinib-treated CLL. The study, taken as a whole, reports: Sampling times differed between sustained-remission and progressing patients.

TCRdb's copy holds only in-frame clones and misses some; the assay was immunoSEQ multiplex PCR. The repertoire holds about 70,000 clones, with 90% as singletons. The material was PBMCs, obtained after 12 months of ibrutinib treatment. This receptor was taken from a human donor with chronic lymphocytic leukemia.

The CDR3 DNA reads as TGTGCCAGCAGCTTAGCGGAGGTAGCGGGAGGCCACGAGCAGTACTTC. Its protein is CASSLAEVAGGHEQYF. This sequence joins TRBV7-6 and TRBJ2-7; 10 bases fit TRBD2. The CDR3 is 16 residues long. Germline lookup yields CDR1 SGHVS and CDR2 FNYEAQ. The junction had 7 bases not matched to a gene; V was cut back by 0 bases and J by 5 bases.